This T cell receptor beta chain derives from a study of shared clonotypes between healthy human individuals. Notes on the study in general: Tissues were not sampled, only blood, and their repertoires likely differ. Sharing across a handful of donors was seen in 4% to 6.5% of naive CD4 clonotypes.

Authors' methods: From ImmunoSEQ came sequences covering only the junction and carrying no quality scores, so filtering differed. Sequenced by immunoSEQ multiplex PCR; TCRdb stores in-frame clones only, minus some. Clonal size and the V and J genes are those of that table, whereas D and trimming came from the DNA. This table has roughly 2,300,000 clones, 85% to 95% appearing once. This CDR3 region has 16 residues. Germline CDR1 MDHEN, CDR2 SYDVKM. V trimming: 2 bases; J trimming: 4 bases; junction bases outside the gene matches: 8. Donors were healthy HIV-negative adults without recently reported acute infections or vaccinations. Note on this clone: Its antigen remains unknown.

The rearrangement joins TRBV28 to TRBJ2-7, with TRBD1 identical over 10 bases. The TCR was taken from a man aged 18-30 years in good health. Some clones in this sample may be carry-over from other donors' samples. The specimen sequenced was naive CD4+ T cells from PBMCs. Subset reported: CD45RA+ positively selected. The CDR3 is CASSLGPGQGIYEQYF. For the CDR3, the DNA is TGTGCCAGCAGTTTAGGGCCGGGACAGGGGATATACGAGCAGTACTTC.